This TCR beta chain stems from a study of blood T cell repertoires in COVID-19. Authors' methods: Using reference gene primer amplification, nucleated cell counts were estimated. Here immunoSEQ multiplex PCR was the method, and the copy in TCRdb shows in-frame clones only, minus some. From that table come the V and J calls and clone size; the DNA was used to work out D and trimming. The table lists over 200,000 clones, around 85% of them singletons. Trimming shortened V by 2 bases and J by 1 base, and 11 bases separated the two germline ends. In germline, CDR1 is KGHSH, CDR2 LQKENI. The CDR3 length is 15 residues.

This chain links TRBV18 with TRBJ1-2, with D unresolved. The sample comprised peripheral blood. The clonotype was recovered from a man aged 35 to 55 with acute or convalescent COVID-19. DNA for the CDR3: TGTGCCAGCTCACCAATGACAATCCTTAACTATGGCTACACCTTC. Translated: CASSPMTILNYGYTF. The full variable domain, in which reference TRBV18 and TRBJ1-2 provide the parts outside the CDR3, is NAGVMQNPRHLVRRRGQEARLRCSPMKGHSHVYWYRQLPEEGLKFMVYLQKENIIDESGMPKERFSAEFPKEGPSILRIQQVVRGDSAAYFCASSPMTILNYGYTFGSGTRLTVV.